Given below is one T cell receptor beta chain in context. Its target is unknown. TCRdb's copy holds only in-frame clones and misses some; the assay was immunoSEQ multiplex PCR. The table includes 70,000 to 85,000 clones, about 93% detected once. This sample stems from a study of cytomegalovirus exposure and HLA in healthy donors. Looking at the study overall: The roughly 130 validation repertoires used the same platform as the 550 to 800 first-cohort repertoires (as reported by a later analysis). General observations from the study: While the bulk of TCR sequences proved rare, some public TCRs turned up in many donors. The tendency of first-cohort TCR clusters to co-occur in the roughly 110 validation repertoires was the finding of a later analysis.

The CDR3 covers 16 residues. Germline CDR1 is SGHTA and CDR2 is FQGNSA. Trimming cost V 3 bases and J 2 bases; bases outside gene matches: 6. Donors came from a validation cohort of over 100 subjects, distinct from the first 666-subject cohort. The chain uses TRBV7-2 and TRBJ2-5, with 10 bases lining up with TRBD1. This clonotype originated in a woman under 30 in good health and CMV-seropositive. Source material: PBMCs. For the CDR3, the DNA is TGTGCCAGCAGCTTCGACAGGACAGGGGGACAAGAGACCCAGTACTTC. As protein: CASSFDRTGGQETQYF.